Sequencing of this T cell receptor beta chain was carried out in a study of T cell repertoires in cytomegalovirus infection. The CDR3 is 14 amino acids. Deletions cut 1 base from V and 4 bases from J, with 8 bases between. Germline CDR1 is SGHTA and CDR2 is FQGNSA. There are many counts of this clonotype. TCRdb re-derived calls from the reads in MiXCR, one entry per CDR3 protein. The repertoire has just under 550,000 distinct CDR3 sequences, around 27% of them found once; the top ten carry roughly an eighth. The material sequenced was PBMCs. The source is a human donor in good health (CMV status not recorded). Some clones in this sample may be carry-over from other donors' samples. The J gene is TRBJ2-1, the V gene TRBV7-2; D gene unclear. The CDR3 DNA reads as TGTGCCAGCAGCTTAGGCGCAGTTTACAATGAGCAGTTCTTC. This gives the protein CASSLGAVYNEQFF.